The 28 T cell receptor beta chains listed next were all sequenced from one sample in a study of OX40 agonist ivuxolimab in advanced cancers. Measured with immunoSEQ multiplex PCR; TCRdb has only the in-frame clones, and not every one. Of approximately 13,000 clones in the sample, 70% to 85% are singletons; the top ten hold under 35%. Material: CD4+ or CD8+ T cells sorted from blood, obtained in a trial of the OX40 agonist ivuxolimab. The origin of the receptors is an adult with an advanced solid tumor such as melanoma, head and neck, liver or kidney cancer.

Within the sample, this clone is medium-sized (0.01 to 0.1%). The chain recombines TRBV7-9 with TRBJ2-3, with unresolved D. Germline V gene lookup returns CDR1 SEHNR and CDR2 FQNEAQ (reference sequence). The ends were cut back, 2 bases at V and 3 bases at J, with 12 bases in the middle. This CDR3 is 15 amino acids long. In DNA form, the CDR3 reads TGTGCCAGCAGCTTACTGGCTAGTTTAACAGATACGCAGTATTTT. Translating gives CASSLLASLTDTQYF.

About this clone: An end of the junction differs from the germline gene, which may be a read error. The chain employs TRBV7-7 and TRBJ2-1; 7 positions agree with TRBD2. This CDR3 spans 15 amino acids. CDR1 and CDR2 (germline): SSHAT, FNYEAQ (reference sequence). CDR3 DNA sequence: TGTGCTAGCAGCCCAACCCCGGGGGGATTCAATGAGCAGTTCTTC. Protein product: CASSPTPGGFNEQFF.

The genes are TRBV9 and TRBJ2-7; 10 bases are a match to TRBD2. In germline, CDR1 is SGDLS, CDR2 YYNGEE. V was pared by 0 bases and J by 2 bases, with 5 bases of the junction left unmatched. The CDR3 totals 16 residues. The CDR3 DNA sequence: TGTGCCAGCAGCGTAGATGAGCGGGAGGGACCCTACGAGCAGTACTTC. Its translation is CASSVDEREGPYEQYF. Full variable domain (outside the CDR3, taken from reference TRBV9 and TRBJ2-7): DSGVTQTPKHLITATGQRVTLRCSPRSGDLSVYWYQQSLDQGLQFLIQYYNGEERAKGNILERFSAQQFPDLHSELNLSSLELGDSALYFCASSVDEREGPYEQYFGPGTRLTVT.

This chain joins TRBV2 and TRBJ2-3; no definite D call. V gave up 8 bases and J gave up 0 bases, with 15 bases separating them. The germline CDR1 and CDR2 sequences are SNHLY and FYNNEI. The CDR3 covers 15 residues. CDR3 in amino acids: CASPASVSSTDTQYF. The CDR3 DNA follows: TGTGCCAGCCCGGCCAGCGTATCTAGCACAGATACGCAGTATTTT.

This clone appeared a few times. The chain employs TRBV18 and TRBJ2-1, with TRBD1 matching 9 bases. V shed 6 bases, J shed 7 bases, and the junction held 16 bases outside the gene matches. From germline, CDR1 is KGHSH and CDR2 LQKENI. The CDR3 contains 17 residues. The CDR3 protein is CASSPDRGLGTGNEQFF. The CDR3 DNA reads as TGTGCCAGCTCCCCGGACAGGGGACTGGGAACTGGGAATGAGCAGTTCTTC.

This clone ranks as large. The gene calls are TRBV2 and TRBJ1-2, with 7 nucleotides matching TRBD1. The junction had 5 bases not matched to a gene; V was cut back by 7 bases and J by 3 bases. This CDR3 region has 13 residues. Germline values: CDR1 SNHLY, CDR2 FYNNEI. CDR3 DNA: TGTGCCAGCATTGGGACAGACGACTATGGCTACACCTTC. Translated, it gives CASIGTDDYGYTF.

V and J are TRBV4-1 and TRBJ2-1; D gene uncertain. Trimming removed 8 bases at V and 5 bases at J, with 4 bases between. The CDR3 totals 10 residues. Germline CDR1 MGHRA, CDR2 YSYEKL. CDR3 loop: CASGNNEQFF. CDR3 coding DNA: TGCGCCAGCGGCAACAATGAGCAGTTCTTC.

This clone was seen once. V gene TRBV11-2 combines with J gene TRBJ2-7; D gene uncertain. The germline V gene encodes CDR1 SGHAT and CDR2 FQNNGV. The CDR3 spans 13 residues. V lost 5 bases and J lost 2, with 10 bases in between. CDR3 DNA: TGTGCCAGCAGCCGGACCGCTACCTACGAGCAGTACTTC. This gives the protein CASSRTATYEQYF.

The chain employs TRBV9 and TRBJ2-7, with D unresolved. V was shortened by 4 bases and J by 1 base, with 12 bases between the two germline ends. Germline V CDR1 and CDR2: SGDLS, YYNGEE. CDR3 length: 14 amino acids. The CDR3 protein is CASSPDFLSYEQYF. CDR3 coding DNA: TGTGCCAGCAGCCCCGACTTTCTATCCTACGAGCAGTACTTC.

In this sample, this clone turned up a few times. This chain connects TRBV29-1 to TRBJ2-5; TRBD1 agrees at 9 bases. Unmatched junction bases numbered 6, after V lost 3 bases and J lost 1 base. The CDR3 loop spans 15 amino acids. Germline CDR1 and CDR2: SQVTM and ANQGSEA. CDR3: CSVEGTGSLQETQYF. In nucleotides, the CDR3 is TGCAGCGTTGAGGGGACAGGGTCCCTCCAAGAGACCCAGTACTTC.

This CDR3 is CASSIGGQPQHF. Written as DNA, the CDR3 is TGTGCCAGTAGTATAGGGGGGCAGCCCCAGCATTTT. J is TRBJ1-5 and V is TRBV19; TRBD1 is a possible D gene (5 bases). The CDR3 length is 12 residues. With 1 base removed from V and 7 bases from J, the gap between germline ends came to 5 bases. In germline, CDR1 is LNHDA, CDR2 SQIVND (reference sequence). Based on the CDR3 plus reference TRBV19 and TRBJ1-5, the full variable domain is DGGITQSPKYLFRKEGQNVTLSCEQNLNHDAMYWYRQDPGQGLRLIYYSQIVNDFQKGDIAEGYSVSREKKESFPLTVTSAQKNPTAFYLCASSIGGQPQHFGDGTRLSIL.

The V gene is TRBV7-6, the J gene TRBJ2-1; no clear D. In germline, CDR1 is SGHVS, CDR2 FNYEAQ. The CDR3 sequence is 14 residues long. The V gene lost 2 bases and the J gene lost 6 bases, with 11 bases spanning the gap. The CDR3 sequence: CASSLSGSFNEQFF. CDR3 DNA: TGTGCCAGCAGCTTATCGGGTAGCTTCAATGAGCAGTTCTTC.

This clone occurred a few times. The rearrangement links TRBV11-1 to TRBJ1-1; tentatively, D is TRBD1 (5 bases). CDR1 and CDR2 from the germline V gene are SGHAT and FQDESV (reference sequence). This CDR3 region has 16 residues. Trimming removed 3 bases from V and 3 bases from J, with 17 bases in between. CDR3 sequence: CASSFNQAGAHTEAFF. CDR3 DNA sequence: TGTGCCAGCAGCTTTAACCAGGCCGGGGCCCACACTGAAGCTTTCTTT.

This clone was picked up a small number of times. This CDR3 is also generated by other DNA sequences in the sample. The rearrangement links TRBV27 to TRBJ1-5; D is unresolved. The CDR3 consists of 13 residues. V gave up 3 bases and J gave up 2 bases, with 5 bases separating them. Germline V gene data show CDR1 as MNHEY and CDR2 as SMNVEV (reference sequence). The CDR3, as DNA: TGTGCCAGCAGTTTGTGGGGCAATCAGCCCCAGCATTTT. Translating it yields CASSLWGNQPQHF.

The chain carries TRBV27 and TRBJ2-1; TRBD1 might be the D (5 bases). The CDR3 is 14 amino acids. The V and J ends lost 6 bases and 1 base respectively, with 10 bases between them. Per germline, CDR1 MNHEY and CDR2 SMNVEV (reference sequence). The CDR3 sequence is CASRTVDSYNEQFF. As DNA, the CDR3 is TGTGCCAGCAGGACAGTCGATTCCTACAATGAGCAGTTCTTC.

The rearrangement joins TRBV5-1 to TRBJ2-5; D is undetermined. Per the germline V gene, CDR1 is SGHRS and CDR2 is YFSETQ. Trimming removed 4 bases from V and 2 bases from J, with 6 bases in between. The CDR3 extends over 12 amino acids. CDR3 nucleotide sequence: TGCGCCAGCAGCCCCTATCAAGAGACCCAGTACTTC. Protein product: CASSPYQETQYF. The full variable domain, its missing parts supplied by reference TRBV5-1 and TRBJ2-5, is KAGVTQTPRYLIKTRGQQVTLSCSPISGHRSVSWYQQTPGQGLQFLFEYFSETQRNKGNFPGRFSGRQFSNSRSEMNVSTLELGDSALYLCASSPYQETQYFGPGTRLLVL.

The V call is TRBV7-2, the J call TRBJ1-2, with 8 bases matching TRBD1. This CDR3 is 17 amino acids long. CDR1 is SGHTA, CDR2 FQGNSA, per germline. Trimming cost V 1 base and J 6 bases; bases outside gene matches: 13. In DNA form, the CDR3 reads TGTGCCAGCAGCTTAGAGGGGGGGACAGGTTCGTTAAATGGCTACACCTTC. This codes for CASSLEGGTGSLNGYTF.

This clone qualifies as medium-sized. The V and J genes are TRBV7-2 and TRBJ2-5; D remains ambiguous. Germline CDR1 is SGHTA and CDR2 is FQGNSA. The CDR3 runs 14 residues. Trimming cost V 5 bases and J 2 bases, with 12 bases left between them. The CDR3 loop is CASSPWSRQETQYF. DNA of the CDR3: TGTGCCAGCAGCCCCTGGAGTAGGCAAGAGACCCAGTACTTC.

A note on this clone: Other DNA sequences of this sample code for an identical CDR3. The chain combines TRBV28 with TRBJ2-3, with D hard to call. Trimming took off 5 bases at V and 2 bases at J, with 5 bases between the two ends. The CDR3 is made up of 12 amino acids. Per germline, CDR1 MDHEN and CDR2 SYDVKM. CDR3 sequence: CASSLPTDTQYF. CDR3 nucleotide sequence: TGTGCCAGCAGTCTTCCCACAGATACGCAGTATTTT. Using reference TRBV28 and TRBJ2-3 for the parts outside the CDR3, the full variable domain is DVKVTQSSRYLVKRTGEKVFLECVQDMDHENMFWYRQDPGLGLRLIYFSYDVKMKEKGDIPEGYSVSREKKERFSLILESASTNQTSMYLCASSLPTDTQYFGPGTRLTVL.

V and J are TRBV20-1 and TRBJ2-2; 9 bases match TRBD2. V lost 5 bases and J lost 12; bases outside the gene matches: 4. Germline V lookup: CDR1 DFQATT, CDR2 SNEGSKA (reference sequence). CDR3 length: 11 residues. The CDR3 sequence: CSAGAGGKLFF. CDR3 bases: TGCAGTGCTGGGGCGGGGGGGAAGCTGTTTTTT.

The J gene is TRBJ2-1, the V gene TRBV13, with TRBD2 matching over 15 bases. This CDR3 is 18 amino acids long. Germline CDR1 PRHDT, CDR2 FYEKMQ (reference sequence). V was clipped by 5 bases and J by 1 base; unmatched bases: 6. CDR3 DNA sequence: TGTGCCAGCAGCGCCCCGGGACTAGCGGGAGGTTCCTACAATGAGCAGTTCTTC. It translates to CASSAPGLAGGSYNEQFF.

This rearrangement joins TRBV21-1 to TRBJ2-1; the table's D call of TRBD2 was not tested on the DNA. TRBV21-1 is designated a pseudogene. The CDR3 extends over 16 amino acids. In nucleotides, the CDR3 is TGTGCCAGCAGCACCACCCGACTAGCGGGAGATTATGAGCAGTTCTTC. Translating it yields CASSTTRLAGDYEQFF.

The chain links TRBV6-5 to TRBJ2-5; 7 bases are shared with TRBD2. V trimming: 6 bases; J trimming: 5 bases; junction bases outside the gene matches: 12. Germline V lookup: CDR1 MNHEY, CDR2 SVGAGI. The CDR3 has 15 amino acids. The CDR3 spells CASSYRLAPGETQYF. The CDR3 DNA reads TGTGCCAGCAGCTACAGACTAGCCCCCGGGGAGACCCAGTACTTC.

The chain combines TRBV5-6 with TRBJ1-1; TRBD1 aligns across 9 bases. There are 16 residues in the CDR3. Germline CDR1 and CDR2: SGHDT and YYEEEE. The ends lost 3 bases at V and 0 bases at J; junction bases unmatched: 6. The CDR3 loop reads CASSSRQGVVNTEAFF. CDR3 in DNA: TGTGCCAGCAGCTCTAGACAGGGGGTCGTGAACACTGAAGCTTTCTTT.

The chain uses TRBV29-1 and TRBJ1-2; 7 bases are a match to TRBD1. Unmatched junction bases numbered 6, after V lost 5 bases and J lost 6 bases. The germline gives CDR1 SQVTM, CDR2 ANQGSEA. This CDR3 is 12 amino acids long. The CDR3 DNA reads TGCAGCGTTTCCGGACAGGACGATGGCTACACCTTC. Translating gives CSVSGQDDGYTF.

This rearrangement joins TRBV27 to TRBJ1-2; the match to TRBD1 covers 9 bases. The CDR3 loop spans 15 amino acids. The germline CDR1 and CDR2 sequences are MNHEY and SMNVEV (reference sequence). V lost 6 bases, J lost 1 base, and 6 bases stayed unmatched. This chain's CDR3 is CASSRTGADNYGYTF. The CDR3 region has the DNA TGTGCCAGCAGCCGGACAGGGGCAGATAACTATGGCTACACCTTC.

This clone was picked up one time. CDR3 bases: TGTGCCAGCAGTTTATCGGCCTCTTGGGGCGTGAGTTCAGATACGCAGTATTTT. It encodes CASSLSASWGVSSDTQYF. V usage is TRBV27 and J usage is TRBJ2-3, with D perhaps TRBD1 (5 bases). CDR3 size: 18 residues. Germline V gene data show CDR1 as MNHEY and CDR2 as SMNVEV (reference sequence). Trimming took off 0 bases at V and 4 bases at J, with 20 bases between the two ends.

The chain carries TRBV11-2 and TRBJ2-7, with a possible D match to TRBD2 (6 bases). The CDR3 covers 15 residues. Germline V lookup: CDR1 SGHAT, CDR2 FQNNGV. V was trimmed by 2 bases and J by 5 bases, leaving 16 bases between them. CDR3 sequence reads: CASSLRSGDLNEQYF. The CDR3 DNA reads as TGTGCCAGCAGCTTACGATCGGGAGATCTTAACGAGCAGTACTTC.